Sequencing of this T cell receptor (beta chain) was carried out in a study of PD-L1 blockade in urothelial cancer (dated by TCRdb to the late 2010s). With respect to the entire study: Therapy was started around 2014 for all patients, and atezolizumab 1,200 mg was administered intravenously every 3 weeks. About nine tenths of the roughly 29 patients were identified as males with urothelial cancer of bladder origin, and a prior smoking history was reported by 18 of 29 patients. Patients had an ECOG performance status of 0 or 1 and had received between 0 and 3 prior chemotherapy regimens. Blood samples were analyzed at two time points: 3 weeks after treatment start (second dose) and 6 weeks after treatment start. Blood samples gave a median of around 140,000 T cells and approximately 80,000 unique TCRs, with a median clonality of roughly 0.08. An exploratory multi-omic analysis was conducted of the somatic, immune and clinical correlates of response to PD-L1 blockade with atezolizumab in urothelial cancer. Pretreatment tumor samples and matched peripheral blood, collected serially before and after atezolizumab treatment, underwent TCR sequencing. Durable clinical benefit was defined as a progression-free survival longer than 6 months, and TCR features were additionally tested against progression-free survival and overall survival. In the same patients who had TCR sequencing, pretreatment tumors also underwent whole exome sequencing and RNA sequencing. About 10 patients achieved durable clinical benefit and about 22 did not. Approximately 30 patients had pretreatment blood TCR-seq, 24 had at least one posttreatment blood collection, and 24 had tumor TCR-seq. Study-wide findings and limitations: Because the sample size was small (n of about 30) and many exploratory analyses were performed, the results are intended to be hypothesis-generating. A pretreatment peripheral blood TCR clonality below the median was linked to improved progression-free and overall survival. Patients with durable benefit showed greater expansion of tumor-associated TCR clones in peripheral blood 3 weeks after starting treatment (n ≈ 23, p = 0.022).

The time point label on this specimen signifies: peripheral blood 6 weeks after treatment start. A cohort of 25 to 35 patients with locally advanced or metastatic urothelial carcinoma, treated at Memorial Sloan Kettering on a trial protocol, was included. Peripheral blood mononuclear cells were collected from each patient pretreatment and during treatment, giving between 1 and 8 total time points per patient. The Qiagen DNeasy Blood extraction kit was used to purify genomic DNA from total PBMCs and tumor samples. PBMCs were collected pretreatment and during treatment, and were isolated and stored as previously described. As for this clone: There is no known antigen for this receptor. Per-base qualities were not stored, and no clone one base away is much larger.

Inclusive of the bounding cysteine and phenylalanine, the CDR3 is 16 residues long. Here the CDR3 DNA is all that survives: 48 bases in frame from base 1. The germline ends are 23 bases apart after V is trimmed by 8 bases and J by 7 bases. CDR1 and CDR2, per the germline V gene, are SNHLY and FYNNEI. Each PCR received spiked-in synthetic TCR analog templates so that absolute template abundance could be estimated from read counts. Using the immunoSEQ assay, TCRbeta CDR3 regions were amplified from genomic DNA with bias-controlled V and J gene primers. Sequencing of rearranged TCRbeta segments was done at approximately 20X coverage. Turning to the authors' computational methods: Clustering was used to correct sequencing errors, and CDR3s were annotated against IMGT to assign V, D and J genes. Downstream analyses used only productive TCRbeta rearrangements, leaving out any out-of-frame or stop-codon sequences. To compute clonality, Shannon entropy was normalized by the log of the number of unique productive sequences and then subtracted from one. Fisher's exact test with Benjamini-Hochberg correction, at a threshold of adjusted p below 0.01, was used to find clones that differed between time points or between blood and tumor. TCRdb carries this immuneACCESS record with in-frame sequences only. Its versions omit some clonotypes, under half of them owing to an unresolved V gene in the studies checked, with the rest unexplained. The V and J calls and the clone size are those of that table, but D and trimming were determined from the DNA. The sample has 100,000 to 150,000 clones on record, roughly 83% of them singletons. The top ten clonotypes cover about 2.4% of the sample.

The starting material was PBMCs, obtained around atezolizumab (anti-PD-L1) treatment. The source is a man aged 50-59 years with urothelial cancer. The receptor chain draws on TRBV2 and TRBJ2-2; 6 matching bases give a weak D call of TRBD2. The CDR3 is CASSPRPGDGIGELFF. The nucleotides read TGTGCCAGCTCCCCCCGACCGGGGGATGGTATCGGGGAGCTGTTTTTT. Beyond the CDR3, the reference TRBV2 and TRBJ2-2 genes provide the residues; the full variable domain reads: EPEVTQTPSHQVTQMGQEVILRCVPISNHLYFYWYRQILGQKVEFLVSFYNNEISEKSEIFDDQFSVERPDGSNFTLKIRSTKLEDSAMYFCASSPRPGDGIGELFFGEGSRLTVL.